This T cell receptor (beta chain) was recorded in a study of identical twins. There are 16 residues in the CDR3. V dropped 4 bases and J dropped 0 bases, with 10 bases sitting between them. Germline-derived CDR1 and CDR2 are MNHNS and SASEGT. Template switching added a universal primer binding site, and final cDNA carried unique molecular identifiers. TCRdb processed the 5' RACE reads anew with MiXCR; each CDR3 protein has one entry. Of 1.5 million to 2 million distinct CDR3 sequences listed, 25% to 35% are singletons. As concerns this clonotype: Its antigen is undetermined.

Whole-study results and caveats: Sequences that were beta out-of-frame showed weaker excess twin sharing. Insertion counts were lower in abundant cord blood beta clonotypes, a trend that memory repertoires did not show. Because invariant MAIT and iNKT cells could be present, zero-insertion analyses could be partly confounded.

The sequence derives from a newborn girl in good health. Sequencing used cord blood. The V gene is TRBV6-1, the J gene TRBJ2-6; D possibly matches TRBD1 or TRBD2 (5 bases each). CDR3 protein: CASSGTGLSGANVLTF. The CDR3 DNA sequence: TGTGCCAGCAGTGGTACGGGGCTCTCTGGGGCCAACGTCCTGACTTTC.